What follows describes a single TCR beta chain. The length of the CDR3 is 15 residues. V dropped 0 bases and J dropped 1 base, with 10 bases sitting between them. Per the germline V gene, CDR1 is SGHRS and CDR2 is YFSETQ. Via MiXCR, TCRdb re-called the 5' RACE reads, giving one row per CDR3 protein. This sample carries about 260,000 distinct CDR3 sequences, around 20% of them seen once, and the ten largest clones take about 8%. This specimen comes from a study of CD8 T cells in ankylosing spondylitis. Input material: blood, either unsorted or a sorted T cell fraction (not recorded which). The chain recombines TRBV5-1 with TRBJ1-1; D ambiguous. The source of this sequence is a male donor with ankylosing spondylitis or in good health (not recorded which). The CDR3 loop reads CASSLVWTENTEAFF. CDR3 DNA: TGCGCCAGCAGCTTGGTTTGGACCGAGAACACTGAAGCTTTCTTT.